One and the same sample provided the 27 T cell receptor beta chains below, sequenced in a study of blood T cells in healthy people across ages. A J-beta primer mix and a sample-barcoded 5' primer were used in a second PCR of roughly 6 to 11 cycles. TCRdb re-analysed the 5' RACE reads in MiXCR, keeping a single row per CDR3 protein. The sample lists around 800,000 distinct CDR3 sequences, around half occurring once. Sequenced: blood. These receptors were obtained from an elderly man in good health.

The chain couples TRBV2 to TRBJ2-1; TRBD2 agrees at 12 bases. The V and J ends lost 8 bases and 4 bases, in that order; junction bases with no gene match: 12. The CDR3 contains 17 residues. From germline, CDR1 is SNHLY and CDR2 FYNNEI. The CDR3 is CASGGGASGGDYNEQFF. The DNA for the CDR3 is TGTGCCAGCGGGGGCGGGGCTAGCGGGGGGGATTACAATGAGCAGTTCTTC.

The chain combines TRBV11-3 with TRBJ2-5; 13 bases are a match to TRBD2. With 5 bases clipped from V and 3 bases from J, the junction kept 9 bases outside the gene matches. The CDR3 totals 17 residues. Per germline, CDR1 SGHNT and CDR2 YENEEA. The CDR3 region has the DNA TGTGCCAGCAGCCCCGGACTAGCGGGAGCTTGGGAAGAGACCCAGTACTTC. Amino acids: CASSPGLAGAWEETQYF.

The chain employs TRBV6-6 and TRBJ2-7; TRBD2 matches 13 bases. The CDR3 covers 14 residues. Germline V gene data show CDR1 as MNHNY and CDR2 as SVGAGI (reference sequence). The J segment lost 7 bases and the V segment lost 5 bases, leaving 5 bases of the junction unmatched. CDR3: CASSPGLAGHEQYF. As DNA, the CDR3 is TGTGCCAGCAGTCCGGGACTAGCGGGACATGAGCAGTACTTC.

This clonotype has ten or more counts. CDR3 residues: CASSVEIGRETQYF. CDR3 coding DNA: TGTGCCAGCAGCGTCGAGATTGGACGAGAGACCCAGTACTTC. This chain joins TRBV5-4 and TRBJ2-5; no definite D call. CDR3 length equals 14 residues. Germline CDR1 and CDR2: SGHNT and YYREEE (reference sequence). V dropped 4 bases and J dropped 4 bases, with 14 bases sitting between them. The full variable domain, with the rest looked up from reference TRBV5-4 and TRBJ2-5, is ETGVTQSPTHLIKTRGQQVTLRCSSQSGHNTVSWYQQALGQGPQFIFQYYREEENGRGNFPPRFSGLQFPNYSSELNVNALELDDSALYLCASSVEIGRETQYFGPGTRLLVL.

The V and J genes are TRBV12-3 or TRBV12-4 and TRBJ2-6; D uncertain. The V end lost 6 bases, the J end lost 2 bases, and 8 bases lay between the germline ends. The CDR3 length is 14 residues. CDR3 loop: CASSRHTGANVLTF. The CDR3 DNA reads TGTGCCAGCAGCCGCCACACTGGGGCCAACGTCCTGACTTTC.

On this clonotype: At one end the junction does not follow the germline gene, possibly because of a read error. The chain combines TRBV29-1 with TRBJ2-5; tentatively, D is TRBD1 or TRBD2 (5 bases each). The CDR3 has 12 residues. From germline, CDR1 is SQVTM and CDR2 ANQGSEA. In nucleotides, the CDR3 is TGCAGCGTGGGGGTGGACCAAGAGACCCAGCACTTC. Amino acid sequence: CSVGVDQETQHF.

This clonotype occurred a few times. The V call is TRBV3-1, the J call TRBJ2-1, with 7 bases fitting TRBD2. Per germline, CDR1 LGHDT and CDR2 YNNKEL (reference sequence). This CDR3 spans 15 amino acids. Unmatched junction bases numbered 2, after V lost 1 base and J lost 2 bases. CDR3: CASSQAGRAYNEQFF. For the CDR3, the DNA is TGTGCCAGCAGCCAAGCTGGGAGGGCCTACAATGAGCAGTTCTTC.

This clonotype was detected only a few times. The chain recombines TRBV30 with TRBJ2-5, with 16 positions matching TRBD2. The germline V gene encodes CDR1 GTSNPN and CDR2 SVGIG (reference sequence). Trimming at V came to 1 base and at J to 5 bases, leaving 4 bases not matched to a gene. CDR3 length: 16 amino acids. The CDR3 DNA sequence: TGTGCCTGGAGTGCCGGGACTAGCGGGAGGGGCGAGACCCAGTACTTC. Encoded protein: CAWSAGTSGRGETQYF. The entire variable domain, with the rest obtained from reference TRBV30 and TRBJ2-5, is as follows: SQTIHQWPATLVQPVGSPLSLECTVEGTSNPNLYWYRQAAGRGLQLLFYSVGIGQISSEVPQNLSASRPQDRQFILSSKKLLLSDSGFYLCAWSAGTSGRGETQYFGPGTRLLVL.

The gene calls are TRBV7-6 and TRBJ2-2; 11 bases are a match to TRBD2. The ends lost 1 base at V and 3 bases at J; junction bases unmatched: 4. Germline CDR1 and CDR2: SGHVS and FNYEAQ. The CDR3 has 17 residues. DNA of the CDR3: TGTGCCAGCAGCTTAGGGCCGGGACTAGCGGACACCGGGGAGCTGTTTTTT. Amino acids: CASSLGPGLADTGELFF. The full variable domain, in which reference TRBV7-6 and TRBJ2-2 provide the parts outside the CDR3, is GAGVSQSPRYKVTKRGQDVALRCDPISGHVSLYWYRQALGQGPEFLTYFNYEAQQDKSGLPNDRFSAERPEGSISTLTIQRTEQRDSAMYRCASSLGPGLADTGELFFGEGSRLTVL.

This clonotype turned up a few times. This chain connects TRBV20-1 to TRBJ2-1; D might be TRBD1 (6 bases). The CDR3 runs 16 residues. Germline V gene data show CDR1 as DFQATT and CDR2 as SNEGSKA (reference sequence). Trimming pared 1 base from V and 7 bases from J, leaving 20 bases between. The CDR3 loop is CSARVPLGGWVNEQFF. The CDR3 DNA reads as TGCAGTGCTAGAGTACCCTTAGGGGGATGGGTGAATGAGCAGTTCTTC.

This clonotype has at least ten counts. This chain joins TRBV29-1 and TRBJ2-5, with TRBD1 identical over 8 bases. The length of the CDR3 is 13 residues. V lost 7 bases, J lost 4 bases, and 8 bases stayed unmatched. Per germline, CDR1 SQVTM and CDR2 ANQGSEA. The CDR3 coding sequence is TGCAGCGGGTGGGACAGGCCGGGAGAGACCCAGTACTTC. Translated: CSGWDRPGETQYF.

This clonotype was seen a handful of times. DNA for the CDR3: TGTGCCATCAGTGAACGAGGACAAAGTGAAAAACTGTTTTTT. Translated, it gives CAISERGQSEKLFF. The gene calls are TRBV10-3 and TRBJ1-4, with a possible D match to TRBD1 (5 bases). Per the germline V gene, CDR1 is ENHRY and CDR2 is SYGVKD. The CDR3 length is 14 residues. The V end lost 3 bases, the J end lost 7 bases, and 12 bases lay between the germline ends.

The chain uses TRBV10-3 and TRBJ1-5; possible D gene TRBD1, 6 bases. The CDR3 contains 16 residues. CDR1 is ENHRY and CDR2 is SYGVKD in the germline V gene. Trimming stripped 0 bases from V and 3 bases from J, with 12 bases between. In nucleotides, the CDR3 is TGTGCCATCAGTGAGTCAAAGAGGGGGGCCAATCAGCCCCAGCATTTT. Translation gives CAISESKRGANQPQHF.

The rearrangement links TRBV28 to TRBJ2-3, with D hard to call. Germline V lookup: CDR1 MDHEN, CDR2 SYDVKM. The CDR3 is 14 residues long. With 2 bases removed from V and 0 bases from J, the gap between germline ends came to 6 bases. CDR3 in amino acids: CASSLHSSTDTQYF. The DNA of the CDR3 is TGTGCCAGCAGTTTACACTCTAGCACAGATACGCAGTATTTT.

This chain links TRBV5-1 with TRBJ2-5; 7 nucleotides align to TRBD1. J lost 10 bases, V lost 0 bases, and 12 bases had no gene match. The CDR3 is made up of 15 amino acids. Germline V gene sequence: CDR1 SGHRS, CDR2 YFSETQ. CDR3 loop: CASSLEEVRGKDQYF. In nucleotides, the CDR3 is TGCGCCAGCAGCTTGGAGGAGGTCAGGGGGAAGGACCAGTACTTC.

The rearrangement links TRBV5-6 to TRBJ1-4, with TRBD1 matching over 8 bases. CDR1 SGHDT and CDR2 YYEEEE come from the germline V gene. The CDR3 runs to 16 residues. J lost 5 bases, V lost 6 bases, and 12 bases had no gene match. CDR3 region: CASTQTGDFGNEKLFF. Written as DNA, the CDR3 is TGTGCCAGCACCCAGACAGGGGACTTTGGAAATGAAAAACTGTTTTTT.

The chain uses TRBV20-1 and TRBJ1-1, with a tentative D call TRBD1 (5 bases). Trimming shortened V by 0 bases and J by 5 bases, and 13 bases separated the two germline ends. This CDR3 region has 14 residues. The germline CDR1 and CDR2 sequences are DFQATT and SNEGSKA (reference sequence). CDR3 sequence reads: CSARDAGRETEAFF. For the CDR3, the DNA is TGCAGTGCTAGAGATGCAGGGAGGGAAACTGAAGCTTTCTTT.

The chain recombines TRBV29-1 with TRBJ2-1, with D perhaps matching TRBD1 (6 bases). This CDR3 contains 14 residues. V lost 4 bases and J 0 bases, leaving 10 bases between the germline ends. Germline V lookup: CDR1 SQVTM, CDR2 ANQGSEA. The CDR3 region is CSVATGTSYNEQFF. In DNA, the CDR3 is TGCAGCGTTGCCACAGGGACCTCCTACAATGAGCAGTTCTTC.

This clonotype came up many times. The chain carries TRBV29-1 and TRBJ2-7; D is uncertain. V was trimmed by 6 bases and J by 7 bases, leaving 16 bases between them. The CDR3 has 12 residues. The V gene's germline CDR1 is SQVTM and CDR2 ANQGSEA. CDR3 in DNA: TGCAGCGTGAGTTTGGCTGGGTTAGAGCAGTACTTC. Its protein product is CSVSLAGLEQYF.

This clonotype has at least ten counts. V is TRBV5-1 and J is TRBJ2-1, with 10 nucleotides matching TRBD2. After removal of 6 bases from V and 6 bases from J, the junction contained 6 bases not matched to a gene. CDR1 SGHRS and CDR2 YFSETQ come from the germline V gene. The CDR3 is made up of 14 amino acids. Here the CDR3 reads CASKMSGRANEQFF. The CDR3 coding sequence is TGCGCCAGCAAAATGAGCGGGAGGGCCAATGAGCAGTTCTTC.

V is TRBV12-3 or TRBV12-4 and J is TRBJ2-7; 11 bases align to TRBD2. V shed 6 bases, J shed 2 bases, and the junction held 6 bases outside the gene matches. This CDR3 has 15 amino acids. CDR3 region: CASRGTSGGPYEQYF. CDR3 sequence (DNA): TGTGCCAGCAGGGGGACTAGCGGAGGCCCCTACGAGCAGTACTTC.

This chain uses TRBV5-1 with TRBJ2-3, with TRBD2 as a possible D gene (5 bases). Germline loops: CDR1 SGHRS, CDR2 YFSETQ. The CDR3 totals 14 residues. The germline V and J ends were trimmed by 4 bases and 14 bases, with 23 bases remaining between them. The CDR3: CASSAASSGNYAYF. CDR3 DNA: TGCGCCAGCAGCGCAGCCTCTTCCGGGAATTACGCGTATTTT.

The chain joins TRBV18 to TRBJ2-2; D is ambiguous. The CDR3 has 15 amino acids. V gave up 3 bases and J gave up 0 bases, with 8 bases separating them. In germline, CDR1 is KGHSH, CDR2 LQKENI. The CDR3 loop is CASSPRQSNTGELFF. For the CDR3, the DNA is TGTGCCAGCTCACCTAGGCAGTCGAACACCGGGGAGCTGTTTTTT.

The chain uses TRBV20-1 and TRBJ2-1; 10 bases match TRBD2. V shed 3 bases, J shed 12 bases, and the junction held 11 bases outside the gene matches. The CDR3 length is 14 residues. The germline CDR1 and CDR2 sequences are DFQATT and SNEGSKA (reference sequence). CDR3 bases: TGCAGTGCTAGTCCCAGCGGGAGGGCCGGTATGCAGTTCTTC. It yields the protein CSASPSGRAGMQFF.

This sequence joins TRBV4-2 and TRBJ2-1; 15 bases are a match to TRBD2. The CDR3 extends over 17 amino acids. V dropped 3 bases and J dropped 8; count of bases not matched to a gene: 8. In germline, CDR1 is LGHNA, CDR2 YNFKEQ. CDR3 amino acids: CASSQRTSGRAFDEQFF. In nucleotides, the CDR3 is TGTGCCAGCAGCCAGCGGACTAGCGGGAGGGCCTTCGATGAGCAGTTCTTC.

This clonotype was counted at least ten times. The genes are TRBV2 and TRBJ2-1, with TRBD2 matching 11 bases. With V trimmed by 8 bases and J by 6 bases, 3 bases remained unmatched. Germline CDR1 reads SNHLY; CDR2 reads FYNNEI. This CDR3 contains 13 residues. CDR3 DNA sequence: TGTGCCAGCGGGACTAGCGGAAGCAATGAGCAGTTCTTC. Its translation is CASGTSGSNEQFF.

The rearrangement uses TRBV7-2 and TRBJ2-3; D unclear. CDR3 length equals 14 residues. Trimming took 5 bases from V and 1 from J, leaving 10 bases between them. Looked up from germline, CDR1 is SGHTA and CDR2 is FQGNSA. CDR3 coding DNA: TGTGCCAGCAGCCCCTCCCGCGGCACAGATACGCAGTATTTT. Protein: CASSPSRGTDTQYF. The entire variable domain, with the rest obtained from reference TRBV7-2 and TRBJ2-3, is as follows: GAGVSQSPSNKVTEKGKDVELRCDPISGHTALYWYRQSLGQGLEFLIYFQGNSAPDKSGLPSDRFSAERTGGSVSTLTIQRTQQEDSAVYLCASSPSRGTDTQYFGPGTRLTVL.